This entry lists 29 T cell receptor beta chains sequenced from one sample in a study of blood T cell repertoires in COVID-19. Sequencing used immunoSEQ multiplex PCR; TCRdb keeps in-frame clones, though not all of them. The sample lists about 300,000 clones, about 83% occurring once. Input material: peripheral blood. The receptors were sampled from a woman in her forties or fifties who had recovered from COVID-19.

V gene TRBV6-5 combines with J gene TRBJ1-1, with 9 bases matching TRBD1. CDR3 size: 13 residues. Germline V gene data show CDR1 as MNHEY and CDR2 as SVGAGI. The ends lost 7 bases at V and 7 bases at J; junction bases unmatched: 7. The CDR3 DNA follows: TGTGCCAGCACTAAGGGACAGGGAAATGAAGCTTTCTTT. Protein product: CASTKGQGNEAFF.

This clone was seen once. The chain is built from TRBV18 and TRBJ2-1; 9 bases fit TRBD2. Germline loops: CDR1 KGHSH, CDR2 LQKENI. The CDR3 runs 17 residues. V was clipped by 3 bases and J by 0 bases; unmatched bases: 6. DNA of the CDR3: TGTGCCAGCTCACCGCGACTAGCGGCCAGCTCCTACAATGAGCAGTTCTTC. It codes for CASSPRLAASSYNEQFF.

The J gene is TRBJ1-3, the V gene TRBV11-2; D is possibly TRBD1 (5 bases). This CDR3 contains 15 residues. Germline lookup yields CDR1 SGHAT and CDR2 FQNNGV. The germline V and J ends were trimmed by 6 bases and 4 bases, with 16 bases remaining between them. The CDR3 DNA follows: TGTGCCAGCAGACCTCTCGGGGGACCAGGAAACACCATATATTTT. As protein: CASRPLGGPGNTIYF. Variable domain in full (rest from reference TRBV11-2 and TRBJ1-3): EAGVAQSPRYKIIEKRQSVAFWCNPISGHATLYWYQQILGQGPKLLIQFQNNGVVDDSQLPKDRFSAERLKGVDSTLKIQPAKLEDSAVYLCASRPLGGPGNTIYFGEGSWLTVV.

The rearrangement links TRBV19 to TRBJ1-5, with D possibly matching TRBD1 (5 bases). Germline CDR1 reads LNHDA; CDR2 reads SQIVND (reference sequence). There are 12 residues in the CDR3. The ends were cut back, 8 bases at V and 8 bases at J, with 13 bases in the middle. The CDR3 DNA sequence: TGTGCCAGTCGGGACTCTCTGGAGCCCCAGCATTTT. Protein: CASRDSLEPQHF.

V usage is TRBV5-1 and J usage is TRBJ1-3; maybe TRBD1 (6 bases). Trimming removed 0 bases from V and 3 bases from J, with 16 bases in between. CDR1 is SGHRS, CDR2 YFSETQ, per germline. There are 17 residues in the CDR3. The CDR3 protein is CASSLVVAGVDGNTIYF. The CDR3 coding sequence is TGCGCCAGCAGCTTGGTCGTGGCAGGGGTTGATGGAAACACCATATATTTT.

This rearrangement joins TRBV30 to TRBJ2-5, with D possibly matching TRBD1 (6 bases). The length of the CDR3 is 15 residues. CDR1 and CDR2 (germline): GTSNPN, SVGIG (reference sequence). V was shortened by 0 bases and J by 5 bases, with 16 bases between the two germline ends. This CDR3 is CAWSVQSGARETQYF. The CDR3, as DNA: TGTGCCTGGAGTGTACAATCAGGGGCGCGGGAGACCCAGTACTTC.

The chain combines TRBV30 with TRBJ2-3, with TRBD2 identical over 9 bases. The germline V gene has CDR1 GTSNPN and CDR2 SVGIG (reference sequence). The CDR3 sequence is 14 residues long. The V and J ends lost 8 bases and 8 bases, in that order; junction bases with no gene match: 14. The CDR3: CAHTPGTSSGTQYF. Here the CDR3 DNA reads TGTGCCCATACCCCCGGGACTAGCAGCGGTACGCAGTATTTT.

The CDR3 spells CASRNSGAPGETQYF. CDR3 bases: TGCGCCAGCAGGAATAGCGGGGCCCCGGGGGAGACCCAGTACTTC. The chain couples TRBV10-2 to TRBJ2-5; 8 positions agree with TRBD2. CDR3 size: 15 residues. Germline CDR1 is WSHSY and CDR2 is SAAADI. The J segment lost 5 bases and the V segment lost 6 bases, leaving 11 bases of the junction unmatched.

The rearrangement uses TRBV4-2 and TRBJ2-5; D ambiguous. This CDR3 has 15 amino acids. The ends were cut back, 1 base at V and 2 bases at J, with 11 bases in the middle. CDR1 and CDR2 from the germline V gene are LGHNA and YNFKEQ. This chain's CDR3 is CASSQGISEQETQYF. The DNA of the CDR3 is TGTGCCAGCAGCCAAGGAATCAGCGAGCAAGAGACCCAGTACTTC.

This CDR3 reads CASSLAPAGGTGELFF. DNA of the CDR3: TGTGCCAGCAGCTTAGCGCCCGCAGGGGGCACCGGGGAGCTGTTTTTT. The chain uses TRBV7-2 and TRBJ2-2; 7 bases map to TRBD1. J lost 4 bases, V lost 0 bases, and 5 bases had no gene match. CDR3 size: 16 residues. Germline V gene data show CDR1 as SGHTA and CDR2 as FQGNSA.

The chain joins TRBV28 to TRBJ1-1, with 7 nucleotides matching TRBD1. CDR3 length: 15 residues. The V gene's germline CDR1 is MDHEN and CDR2 SYDVKM. V was clipped by 4 bases and J by 2 bases; unmatched bases: 7. CDR3 DNA: TGTGCCAGCAGTTCCTTAAGACAGGGAAACACTGAAGCTTTCTTT. Translating gives CASSSLRQGNTEAFF.

The chain joins TRBV7-9 to TRBJ2-7, with D perhaps matching TRBD2 (5 bases). Trimming removed 0 bases at V and 3 bases at J, with 12 bases between. This CDR3 has 15 residues. From germline, CDR1 is SEHNR and CDR2 FQNEAQ (reference sequence). The CDR3 sequence: CASSLAEGFSYEQYF. The CDR3 nucleotides read TGTGCCAGCAGCTTAGCTGAGGGTTTCAGCTACGAGCAGTACTTC.

The sample holds one count of this clone. This chain connects TRBV24-1 to TRBJ2-5; 8 bases are a match to TRBD1. The J segment lost 1 base and the V segment lost 2 bases, leaving 8 bases of the junction unmatched. CDR1 KGHDR and CDR2 SFDVKD come from the germline V gene. This CDR3 has 17 amino acids. The CDR3: CATSDSITGGAQETQYF. In DNA form, the CDR3 reads TGTGCCACCAGTGATTCTATAACAGGGGGTGCCCAAGAGACCCAGTACTTC.

This chain joins TRBV27 and TRBJ2-1; TRBD2 matches at 9 bases. With V trimmed by 2 bases and J by 6 bases, 5 bases remained unmatched. Germline V gene data show CDR1 as MNHEY and CDR2 as SMNVEV (reference sequence). The CDR3 is 15 residues long. The CDR3 spells CASSLGAGGLNEQFF. The CDR3 bases are TGTGCCAGCAGTTTAGGGGCGGGGGGGCTCAATGAGCAGTTCTTC.

The rearrangement links TRBV28 to TRBJ1-2; 9 nucleotides agree with TRBD1. Germline values: CDR1 MDHEN, CDR2 SYDVKM. With 5 bases clipped from V and 4 bases from J, the junction kept 5 bases outside the gene matches. This CDR3 comprises 14 residues. CDR3 coding DNA: TGTGCCAGCAGTCGGACAGGGGAGAGCTATGGCTACACCTTC. It encodes CASSRTGESYGYTF.

The sample holds a few counts of this clone. The V call is TRBV4-2, the J call TRBJ2-2, with no clear D. CDR3 length equals 17 residues. The V gene lost 3 bases and the J gene lost 3 bases, with 17 bases spanning the gap. Germline V gives CDR1 LGHNA, CDR2 YNFKEQ. CDR3 sequence reads: CASSQSALGAYTGELFF. CDR3 in DNA: TGTGCCAGCAGCCAGTCCGCCCTAGGAGCATACACCGGGGAGCTGTTTTTT.

V usage is TRBV7-2 and J usage is TRBJ1-6; D may be TRBD1 (5 bases). The CDR3 is 14 residues long. Germline CDR1 SGHTA, CDR2 FQGNSA. V lost 4 bases, J lost 10 bases, and 14 bases lay in between. The CDR3: CASSSTQGGSPLHF. For the CDR3, the DNA is TGTGCCAGCAGCTCAACTCAGGGAGGATCACCCCTCCACTTT.

This CDR3 is CASSADRVSGEQYF. DNA of the CDR3: TGTGCCAGCAGTGCGGACAGGGTCTCGGGGGAGCAGTACTTC. The chain links TRBV2 to TRBJ2-7, with 8 bases that match TRBD1. The ends lost 4 bases at V and 7 bases at J; junction bases unmatched: 9. Germline CDR1 SNHLY, CDR2 FYNNEI. The CDR3 spans 14 residues.

The chain employs TRBV7-3 and TRBJ2-1, with D possibly matching TRBD2 (5 bases). The CDR3 contains 15 residues. Germline V CDR1 and CDR2: SGHTA, FQGTGA. V lost 0 bases, J lost 7 bases, and 13 bases lay in between. The CDR3 here is CASSLTAGAMNEQFF. DNA of the CDR3: TGTGCCAGCAGCTTAACGGCGGGCGCTATGAATGAGCAGTTCTTC.

The table lists this clone with a few counts. The rearrangement links TRBV11-2 to TRBJ2-3; possible D gene TRBD2, 6 bases. The V end lost 4 bases, the J end lost 3 bases, and 11 bases lay between the germline ends. Germline V gene sequence: CDR1 SGHAT, CDR2 FQNNGV. The length of the CDR3 is 14 residues. CDR3 nucleotides: TGTGCCAGCAGCTCGGGGCGGGGTACAGATACGCAGTATTTT. This encodes CASSSGRGTDTQYF.

V usage is TRBV20-1 and J usage is TRBJ2-1; 14 bases align to TRBD2. Germline V gives CDR1 DFQATT, CDR2 SNEGSKA (reference sequence). Trimming took 3 bases from V and 2 from J; bases not matched to a gene: 9. CDR3 size: 18 residues. The CDR3 spells CSASTGTSGGSTYNEQFF. CDR3 in DNA: TGCAGTGCTAGTACCGGGACTAGCGGGGGCTCGACCTACAATGAGCAGTTCTTC.

The chain carries TRBV30 and TRBJ2-2; 8 bases agree with TRBD1. Germline CDR1 and CDR2: GTSNPN and SVGIG (reference sequence). The CDR3 sequence is 13 residues long. After removal of 4 bases from V and 3 bases from J, the junction contained 1 base not matched to a gene. CDR3 region: CAWTGGYTGELFF. The CDR3 DNA sequence: TGTGCCTGGACAGGGGGCTACACCGGGGAGCTGTTTTTT.

This clone was seen once. The CDR3 protein is CASSRGRGPRETQYF. CDR3 in DNA: TGCGCCAGCAGTCGTGGGCGGGGACCTAGAGAGACCCAGTACTTC. The chain joins TRBV4-3 to TRBJ2-5; weak D call: TRBD2 (6 bases). Between the trimmed V and J ends, which lost 6 bases and 4 bases, there was a span of 18 bases. Germline loops: CDR1 LGHNA, CDR2 YSLEER. This CDR3 is 15 amino acids long.

This sequence joins TRBV10-3 and TRBJ2-3; 7 nucleotides agree with TRBD2. The CDR3 loop spans 17 amino acids. Germline CDR1 ENHRY, CDR2 SYGVKD. V lost 0 bases to trimming and J lost 2 bases; unmatched junction nucleotides: 8. The chain's CDR3 is CAISESGAGKTTDTQYF. In DNA, the CDR3 is TGTGCCATCAGTGAGTCGGGAGCGGGAAAGACCACAGATACGCAGTATTTT.

In this sample, this clone turned up a few times. This rearrangement joins TRBV4-2 to TRBJ2-5; 14 positions match TRBD2. The V segment lost 3 bases and the J segment 0 bases; nucleotides outside the gene matches: 6. This CDR3 is built from 18 residues. From germline, CDR1 is LGHNA and CDR2 YNFKEQ. The CDR3 reads CASSHGTSGSQYQETQYF. The CDR3 nucleotides are TGTGCCAGCAGCCATGGGACTAGCGGGAGCCAGTACCAAGAGACCCAGTACTTC.

The chain couples TRBV7-3 to TRBJ2-3; a weak D match, TRBD2 (5 bases). V shed 5 bases and J shed 4 bases, with 10 bases lying between them. The germline V gene encodes CDR1 SGHTA and CDR2 FQGTGA. This CDR3 is built from 13 residues. CDR3 amino acids: CASSPSSADTQYF. CDR3 DNA: TGTGCCAGCAGCCCTAGTAGCGCAGATACGCAGTATTTT.

The chain joins TRBV3-1 (or the pseudogene TRBV3-2) to TRBJ2-2; TRBD2 might be the D (5 bases). The CDR3 is made up of 16 amino acids. The ends were cut back, 6 bases at V and 6 bases at J, with 20 bases in the middle. Looked up from germline, CDR1 is LGHDT and CDR2 is YNNKEL (reference sequence). The CDR3 DNA sequence: TGTGCCAGCAGACCAAGCGGCATGAGGGTGGCCGGGGAGCTGTTTTTT. This sequence encodes CASRPSGMRVAGELFF.

This chain connects TRBV5-4 to TRBJ2-5, with 13 bases that match TRBD2. The germline CDR1 and CDR2 sequences are SGHNT and YYREEE (reference sequence). The CDR3 totals 17 residues. The V gene end was trimmed by 1 base and the J gene end by 4 bases; junction bases not matched to a gene: 7. Here the CDR3 DNA reads TGTGCCAGCAGCTTGACTAGCGGGGGGGCCGGTCGAGAGACCCAGTACTTC. Translation gives CASSLTSGGAGRETQYF. The whole variable domain, remainder taken from reference TRBV5-4 and TRBJ2-5, is ETGVTQSPTHLIKTRGQQVTLRCSSQSGHNTVSWYQQALGQGPQFIFQYYREEENGRGNFPPRFSGLQFPNYSSELNVNALELDDSALYLCASSLTSGGAGRETQYFGPGTRLLVL.

This clone has a single count. This chain links TRBV5-1 with TRBJ1-3, with 11 nucleotides matching TRBD1. V was clipped by 2 bases and J by 0 bases; unmatched bases: 1. CDR1 is SGHRS and CDR2 is YFSETQ in the germline V gene. This CDR3 contains 16 residues. The CDR3 spells CASSLGQGASGNTIYF. The CDR3 DNA reads TGCGCCAGCAGCTTAGGACAGGGGGCCTCTGGAAACACCATATATTTT.